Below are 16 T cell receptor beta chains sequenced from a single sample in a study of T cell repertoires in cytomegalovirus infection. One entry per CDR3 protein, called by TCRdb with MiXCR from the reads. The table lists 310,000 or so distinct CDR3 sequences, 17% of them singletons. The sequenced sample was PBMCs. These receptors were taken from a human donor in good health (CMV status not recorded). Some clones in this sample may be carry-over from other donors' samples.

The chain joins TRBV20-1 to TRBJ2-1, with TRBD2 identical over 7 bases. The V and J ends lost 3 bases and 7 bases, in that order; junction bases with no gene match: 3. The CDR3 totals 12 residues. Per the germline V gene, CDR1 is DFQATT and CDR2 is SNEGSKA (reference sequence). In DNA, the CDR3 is TGCAGTGCTAGGCGGGGGTGGAATGAGCAGTTCTTC. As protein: CSARRGWNEQFF.

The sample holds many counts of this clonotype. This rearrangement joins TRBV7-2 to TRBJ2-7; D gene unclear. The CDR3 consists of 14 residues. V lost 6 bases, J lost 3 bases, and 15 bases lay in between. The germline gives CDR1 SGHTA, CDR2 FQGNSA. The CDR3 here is CASSRETRSYEQYF. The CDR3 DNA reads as TGTGCCAGCAGTCGAGAGACTCGGAGCTACGAGCAGTACTTC.

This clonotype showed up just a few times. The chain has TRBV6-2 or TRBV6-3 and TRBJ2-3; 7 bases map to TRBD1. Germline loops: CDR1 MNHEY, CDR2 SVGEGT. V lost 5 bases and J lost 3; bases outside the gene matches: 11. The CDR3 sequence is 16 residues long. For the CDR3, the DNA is TGTGCCAGCAGTCGACCCGACAGGGTATGGACAGATACGCAGTATTTT. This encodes CASSRPDRVWTDTQYF.

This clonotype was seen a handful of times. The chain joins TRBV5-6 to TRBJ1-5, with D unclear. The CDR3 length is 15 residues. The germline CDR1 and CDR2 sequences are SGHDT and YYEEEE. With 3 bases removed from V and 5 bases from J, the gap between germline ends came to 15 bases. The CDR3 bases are TGTGCCAGCAGCTCTGTAAGGCGGCCCGATCAGCCCCAGCATTTT. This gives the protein CASSSVRRPDQPQHF.

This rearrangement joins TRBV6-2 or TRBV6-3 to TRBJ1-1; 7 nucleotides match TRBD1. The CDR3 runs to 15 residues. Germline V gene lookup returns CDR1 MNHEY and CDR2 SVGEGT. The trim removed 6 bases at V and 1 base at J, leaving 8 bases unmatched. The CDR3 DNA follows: TGTGCCAGCAGAGAAGCCTGGACAGGGAACACTGAAGCTTTCTTT. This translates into CASREAWTGNTEAFF.

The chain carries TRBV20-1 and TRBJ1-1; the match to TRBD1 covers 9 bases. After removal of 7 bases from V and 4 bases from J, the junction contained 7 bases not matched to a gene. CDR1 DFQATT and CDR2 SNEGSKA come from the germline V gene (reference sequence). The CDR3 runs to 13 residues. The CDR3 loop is CSGTGGVGTEAFF. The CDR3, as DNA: TGCAGTGGAACAGGGGGCGTCGGCACTGAAGCTTTCTTT.

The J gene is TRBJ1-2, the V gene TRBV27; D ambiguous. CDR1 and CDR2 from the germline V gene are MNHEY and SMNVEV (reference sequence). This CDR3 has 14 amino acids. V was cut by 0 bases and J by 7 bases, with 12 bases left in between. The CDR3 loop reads CASSLSSLSRGYTF. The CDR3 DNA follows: TGTGCCAGCAGTTTATCAAGCTTAAGTCGTGGCTACACCTTC.

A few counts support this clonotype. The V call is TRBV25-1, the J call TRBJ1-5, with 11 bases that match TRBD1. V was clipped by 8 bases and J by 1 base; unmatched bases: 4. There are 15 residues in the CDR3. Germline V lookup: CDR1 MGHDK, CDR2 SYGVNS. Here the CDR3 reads CASRRDRGSNQPQHF. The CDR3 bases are TGTGCCAGCCGCCGGGACAGGGGGAGCAATCAGCCCCAGCATTTT.

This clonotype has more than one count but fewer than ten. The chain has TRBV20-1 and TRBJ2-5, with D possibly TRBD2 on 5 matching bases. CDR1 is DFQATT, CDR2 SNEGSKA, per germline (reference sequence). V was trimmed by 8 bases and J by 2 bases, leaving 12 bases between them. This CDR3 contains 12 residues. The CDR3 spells CSQAGGQETQYF. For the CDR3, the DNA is TGCAGTCAGGCGGGTGGACAAGAGACCCAGTACTTC.

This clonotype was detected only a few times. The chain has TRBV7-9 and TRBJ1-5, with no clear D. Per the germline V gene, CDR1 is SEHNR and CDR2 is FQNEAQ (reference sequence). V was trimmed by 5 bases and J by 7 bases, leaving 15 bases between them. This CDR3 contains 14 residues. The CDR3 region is CASSPHRNGQPQHF. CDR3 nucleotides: TGTGCCAGCAGCCCGCACCGAAACGGGCAGCCCCAGCATTTT.

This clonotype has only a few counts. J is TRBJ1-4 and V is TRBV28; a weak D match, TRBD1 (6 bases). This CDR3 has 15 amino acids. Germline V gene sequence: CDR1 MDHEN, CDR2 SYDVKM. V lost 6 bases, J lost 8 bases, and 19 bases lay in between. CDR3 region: CASSSAKAGEEKLFF. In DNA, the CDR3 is TGTGCCAGCAGCTCCGCCAAGGCAGGGGAAGAAAAACTGTTTTTT.

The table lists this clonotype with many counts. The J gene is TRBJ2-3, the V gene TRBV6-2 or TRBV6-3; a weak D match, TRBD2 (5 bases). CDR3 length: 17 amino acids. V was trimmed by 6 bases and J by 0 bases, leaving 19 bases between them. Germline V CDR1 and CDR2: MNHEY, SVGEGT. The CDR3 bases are TGTGCCAGCAGCCCTCCCCAGCGGCGAACTAGCACAGATACGCAGTATTTT. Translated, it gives CASSPPQRRTSTDTQYF.

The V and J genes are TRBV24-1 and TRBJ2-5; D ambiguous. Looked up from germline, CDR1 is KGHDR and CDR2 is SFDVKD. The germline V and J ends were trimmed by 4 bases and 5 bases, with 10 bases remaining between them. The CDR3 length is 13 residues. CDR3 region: CATSDTVLETQYF. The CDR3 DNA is TGTGCCACCAGTGACACCGTACTCGAGACCCAGTACTTC.

The CDR3 nucleotides read TGCAGTGCCATAAATCCGGGACTAGCGGCCCAAGAGACCCAGTACTTC. Its protein product is CSAINPGLAAQETQYF. This chain connects TRBV20-1 to TRBJ2-5, with 11 bases that match TRBD2. The CDR3 has 16 residues. Germline CDR1 and CDR2: DFQATT and SNEGSKA (reference sequence). The V and J ends lost 6 bases and 1 base, in that order; junction bases with no gene match: 10.

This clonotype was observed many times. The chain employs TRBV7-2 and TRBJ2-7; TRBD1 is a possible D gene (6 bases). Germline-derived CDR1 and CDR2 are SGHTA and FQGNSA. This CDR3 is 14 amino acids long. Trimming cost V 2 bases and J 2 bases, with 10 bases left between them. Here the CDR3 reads CASSLSNRAYEQYF. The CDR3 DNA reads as TGTGCCAGCAGCTTAAGTAACAGGGCCTACGAGCAGTACTTC. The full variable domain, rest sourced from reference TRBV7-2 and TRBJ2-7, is GAGVSQSPSNKVTEKGKDVELRCDPISGHTALYWYRQSLGQGLEFLIYFQGNSAPDKSGLPSDRFSAERTGGSVSTLTIQRTQQEDSAVYLCASSLSNRAYEQYFGPGTRLTVT.

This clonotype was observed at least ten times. The DNA of the CDR3 is TGTGCCAGCAGATCCCGCGGACGGCCGAACACTGAAGCTTTCTTT. Its protein is CASRSRGRPNTEAFF. This chain links TRBV6-2 or TRBV6-3 with TRBJ1-1; the D is unclear. The V end lost 6 bases, the J end lost 1 base, and 15 bases lay between the germline ends. The CDR3 totals 15 residues. Germline V gene data show CDR1 as MNHEY and CDR2 as SVGEGT.